This T cell receptor (beta chain) appears in the sequencing data of a study of blood T cell repertoires in COVID-19. About the research overall: Acute-phase and convalescent COVID-19 samples originated in the United States, Italy and Spain. The cDNA or gDNA used as material had been derived from T cells, B-cell-depleted T cells, or PBMCs.

Per the original data handling: Estimation of nucleated cell counts relied on the amplification of reference gene primers. Data came from immunoSEQ multiplex PCR; TCRdb stores just in-frame clones and leaves some out. The V and J calls and clone size were taken over from that table, and D and trimming were inferred from the DNA. Of 110,000 or so clones detected, roughly 80% appear once; the ten largest clones hold about 8.1%. Germline V gene lookup returns CDR1 SGHDN and CDR2 FVKESK. This CDR3 comprises 16 residues. Trimming left V 4 bases short and J 2 bases short, with 17 bases between. The sequence derives from a middle-aged woman with acute or convalescent COVID-19. The V and J genes are TRBV14 and TRBJ1-1; a possible D gene is TRBD1 (6 bases). The material sequenced was peripheral blood. Here the CDR3 DNA reads TGTGCCAGCAGCCTTAACGCCGGGACACCTAACACTGAAGCTTTCTTT. Translation gives CASSLNAGTPNTEAFF.